This T cell receptor beta chain is from a study of T cells expressing NK-cell markers. Study overall: Most of the eight sequenced donors were classified as HCMV-seropositive, and one was classified as seronegative.

Reanalyzing the 5' RACE reads, TCRdb keeps one entry per CDR3 protein, without DNA. The sample features around 280,000 distinct CDR3 sequences, with about 0.39% in its top ten. The CDR3 is 14 residues long. The sequencing sample was made of blood T cells: a sorted CD56 or NKG2C T cell subset, CD4+ or CD8+ T cells, or bulk PBMC T cells (not recorded which). The J gene is TRBJ2-3, the V gene TRBV12-3 or TRBV12-4. This TCR derives from a man between 18 and 29 years old in good health. CDR3 loop: CASRLGLAGDTQYF.